The rows below give T cell receptor beta chains drawn from one sample of a study of T cell clonotyping in hematopoietic cell transplantation. TCRdb's copy holds only in-frame clones and misses some; the assay was immunoSEQ multiplex PCR. Of over 7,500 clones detected, about 80% appear once; the ten largest clones hold approximately 51%. The source was PBMCs, collected at the time of graft-versus-host disease after allogeneic stem cell transplant. All receptors derive from a male patient between 55 and 70 years old who had an allogeneic stem cell transplant from an unrelated donor, so the T cells may come from the graft donor. Some clones in this sample may be carry-over from other donors' samples. Each CDR3 is given with its conserved first and last residue. The D gene is left open where the match is weak. Not all rows give a size; the values are once, few, many and, for expanded clones, a class.

j_gene,v_gene,d_gene,abundance,CDR3nt,CDR3aa
TRBJ1-2,TRBV1,-,-,TGCGCCAGCAGCCAAGGACACCACGACTATGGCTACACCTTC,CASSQGHHDYGYTF
TRBJ1-4,TRBV4-1,-,-,TGCGCCAGCAGCCAAGTTGGCACTGCAACTAATGAAAAACTGTTTTTT,CASSQVGTATNEKLFF
TRBJ2-7,TRBV27,TRBD2,-,TGTGCCAGCAGTCGACTAGCGGGGGGGCACTACGAGCAGTACTTC,CASSRLAGGHYEQYF
TRBJ1-1,TRBV28,TRBD1,-,TGTGCCAGCAGTACCGGGACAGGGAGAGGGGACACTGAAGCTTTCTTT,CASSTGTGRGDTEAFF
TRBJ2-7,TRBV4-3,TRBD2,once,TGCGCCAGCAGCCAAGAATACCTTAGCGGGACCTACGAGCAGTACTTC,CASSQEYLSGTYEQYF
TRBJ1-1,TRBV20-1,-,-,TGCAGTGCCCCGGAAGCTTTCTTT,CSAPEAFF
TRBJ2-7,TRBV4-2,TRBD2,-,TGTGCCAGCAGCCAAGAACTAGCGGGGGGCCTGGGCTCCTACGAGCAGTACTTC,CASSQELAGGLGSYEQYF
TRBJ2-3,TRBV29-1,-,-,TGCAGCGTTGAAACCTTCACAGATACGCAGTATTTT,CSVETFTDTQYF
TRBJ2-5,TRBV14,-,-,TGTGCCAGCAGCCAAGAACATTTTCCAGAGACCCAGTACTTC,CASSQEHFPETQYF
TRBJ2-3,TRBV6-5,-,once,TGTGCCAGTCGGGGCTTTGGCACAGATACGCAGTATTTT,CASRGFGTDTQYF
TRBJ2-5,TRBV7-2,-,-,TGTGCCACCACATCAAGGGGGGCAGAGACCCAGTACTTC,CATTSRGAETQYF
TRBJ2-6,TRBV27,-,-,TGTGCCAGCAGTCTAGGGGTCTCTGGGGCCAACGTCCTGACTTTC,CASSLGVSGANVLTF
TRBJ1-1,TRBV19,TRBD1,once,TGTGCCAGTAGTATACTGGACAGGCACACTGAAGCTTTCTTT,CASSILDRHTEAFF
TRBJ1-4,TRBV5-1,-,-,TGCGCCAGCAGCTCCGTCCCGGGAAATGAAAAACTGTTTTTT,CASSSVPGNEKLFF
TRBJ2-7,TRBV4-3,-,once,TGCGCCAGCAGCCAACACTGGGGAGCAGGGGACGAGCAGTACTTC,CASSQHWGAGDEQYF
TRBJ1-2,TRBV10-3,TRBD1,-,TGTGCCATCAGGGATGGGACAGGGGCCCCTAACTATGGCTACACCTTC,CAIRDGTGAPNYGYTF
TRBJ1-2,TRBV6-6,TRBD1,-,TGTGCCAGCAGACACGACAGGGCTAACTATGGCTACACCTTC,CASRHDRANYGYTF
TRBJ2-1,TRBV30,-,-,TGTGCCTGGAGGGACCCCAGGGACTACAATGAGCAGTTCTTC,CAWRDPRDYNEQFF
TRBJ2-1,TRBV2,TRBD1,-,TGTGCCAGCAGCCTGACAGGGGTCGGCTACAATGAGCAGTTCTTC,CASSLTGVGYNEQFF
TRBJ1-6,TRBV2,-,once,TGTGCCAGCAGTGCTAGACAGGACGGGCCCCTCCACTTT,CASSARQDGPLHF
TRBJ1-1,TRBV4-2,-,once,TGTGCCAGCAGCCAAGAAAACGGACAGTCCATGAACACTGAAGCTTTCTTT,CASSQENGQSMNTEAFF
TRBJ2-7,TRBV6-6,-,-,TGTGCCAGCAGCGGGCGGCAGAACGAGCAGTACTTC,CASSGRQNEQYF
TRBJ2-3,TRBV7-2,-,-,TGTGCCAGCAGCTTCTACAGCACTTCTGACACAGATACGCAGTATTTT,CASSFYSTSDTDTQYF
TRBJ2-2,TRBV29-1,-,once,TGCAGCGTTGACAAGGAGGGGCACACCGGGGAGCTGTTTTTT,CSVDKEGHTGELFF
TRBJ1-1,TRBV27,-,-,TGTGCCAGCATACTCAGATTAGGAGACACTGAAGCTTTCTTT,CASILRLGDTEAFF
TRBJ2-1,TRBV4-3,-,-,TGCGCCAGCAGCCAAGACGGAGGCCCCGGCGATGAGCAGTTCTTC,CASSQDGGPGDEQFF
TRBJ1-2,TRBV29-1,-,-,TGCAGCGTTTCGGAGGGGTACCCTGGCTACACCTTC,CSVSEGYPGYTF
TRBJ2-5,TRBV19,-,-,TGTGCCAGTAGCGACGACATCCAAGAGACCCAGTACTTC,CASSDDIQETQYF
TRBJ1-3,TRBV6-1,-,-,TGTGCCAGCAGTGCGGGCAGCTCTGGAAACACCATATATTTT,CASSAGSSGNTIYF
TRBJ2-2,TRBV2,-,-,TGTGCCAGCACTTCCGGGACAGGGGAGCTGTTTTTT,CASTSGTGELFF
TRBJ1-5,TRBV6-5,-,-,TGTGCCAGCAGCCCCCGGGAGGGATTCAATCAGCCCCAGCATTTT,CASSPREGFNQPQHF
TRBJ2-1,TRBV29-1,TRBD1,-,TGCAGCGTTGCGCCGACAGGGCGGAATGAGCAGTTCTTC,CSVAPTGRNEQFF
TRBJ1-1,TRBV7-9,TRBD1,-,TGTGCCAGCAGGAGGACAGGGCAAACTGAAGCTTTCTTT,CASRRTGQTEAFF
TRBJ1-2,TRBV6-6,-,-,TGTGCCAGCAGTCCGACAGGATCTAACTATGGCTACACCTTC,CASSPTGSNYGYTF
TRBJ1-1,TRBV5-1,-,-,TGCGCCAGCAGCTTCACACCGAACACTGAAGCTTTCTTT,CASSFTPNTEAFF
TRBJ1-2,TRBV6-5,TRBD1,few,TGTGCCAGCAGGCTCCGGGACAGCTATGGCTACACCTTC,CASRLRDSYGYTF
TRBJ1-2,TRBV5-4,-,few,TGTGCCAGCAGCTTGGGCCAGGACCTCGGAGGCTACACCTTC,CASSLGQDLGGYTF
TRBJ2-3,TRBV25-1,-,-,TGTGCCACCGGAGAGGGTTCAGATACGCAGTATTTT,CATGEGSDTQYF
TRBJ1-2,TRBV19,TRBD1,-,TGTGCCACCCTGGACAGGGCAAGAGTCAACTATGGCTACACCTTC,CATLDRARVNYGYTF
TRBJ2-7,TRBV6-6,TRBD2,-,TGTGCCAGCACCCTGGTGGGGGGAGGGTACTACGAGCAGTACTTC,CASTLVGGGYYEQYF
TRBJ2-1,TRBV29-1,TRBD2,-,TGCAGCGTTGTGGGACTAGCAGTTGAGCAGTTCTTC,CSVVGLAVEQFF
TRBJ2-3,TRBV9,-,-,TGTGCCAGCAGCGTAGCCGTCGGGGCTGAAGATACGCAGTATTTT,CASSVAVGAEDTQYF
TRBJ2-5,TRBV15,-,-,TGTGCCACCAGCAGAGATGGGATCGGCAGGAACCAGTACTTC,CATSRDGIGRNQYF
TRBJ2-1,TRBV6-5,-,-,TGTGCCAGCAGCCCCGACAGGGGAGGGATGAATGAGCAGTTCTTC,CASSPDRGGMNEQFF
TRBJ1-2,TRBV27,-,-,TGTGCCAGCAGTTTCCATCCCGTTAACTATGGCTACACCTTC,CASSFHPVNYGYTF
TRBJ2-7,TRBV7-9,-,once,TGTGCCAGCAGCTTGACAACCTACGAGCAGTACTTC,CASSLTTYEQYF
TRBJ1-2,TRBV7-8,-,-,TGTGCCAGCAGCTTAGCGGCAGGGACGTACGGGGGCTACACCTTC,CASSLAAGTYGGYTF
TRBJ1-1,TRBV29-1,-,few,TGCAGCGTTGAAGATCGAGAGTATACTGAAGCTTTCTTT,CSVEDREYTEAFF
TRBJ1-6,TRBV5-6,TRBD1,few,TGTGCCAGCAGCTTAGGGACAGGGGGTTCACCCCTCCACTTT,CASSLGTGGSPLHF
TRBJ1-6,TRBV6-5,-,once,TGTGCCAGCCGACGGGGTGCGAATTCACCCCTCCACTTT,CASRRGANSPLHF
TRBJ1-2,TRBV30,-,-,TGTGCCTGGAGTGCAACCACGGTTCACTATGGCTACACCTTC,CAWSATTVHYGYTF
TRBJ2-7,TRBV27,TRBD2,-,TGTGCCAGCAGTTTTAGCGGGAGCTCCTACGAGCAGTACTTC,CASSFSGSSYEQYF
TRBJ2-7,TRBV10-3,-,-,TGTGCCATCAGTATCGGGGGATCGTACGAGCAGTACTTC,CAISIGGSYEQYF
TRBJ1-1,TRBV25-1,-,once,TGTGCCAGCAGTGAGGTGGGACTCACGGAGGCTTTCTTT,CASSEVGLTEAFF
TRBJ1-1,TRBV6-5,-,-,TGTGCCAGCACTACCGTCCGTGGGGCCAACACTGAAGCTTTCTTT,CASTTVRGANTEAFF
TRBJ1-6,TRBV25-1,TRBD1,-,TGTGCCAGCAGTGGGCAGACAGGGTATGGTTCACCCCTCCACTTT,CASSGQTGYGSPLHF
TRBJ1-6,TRBV7-2,-,-,TGTGCCAGCAGCTTAACTCGCAGTAATTCACCCCTCCACTTT,CASSLTRSNSPLHF